This T cell receptor (beta chain) was sequenced during a study of human T cells and chemical hapten exposure. TCRdb ran MiXCR on the RACE reads and lists one entry per CDR3 protein. The sample lists around 380,000 distinct CDR3 sequences; more than 4.5% were seen once. Time point noted: patch test 1, 2 weeks after DPC sensitization. Treatment defined: therapeutic diphenylcyclopropenone sensitization with weekly scalp DPC. The specimen comprised whole blood, sampled in connection with sensitization to the hapten diphenylcyclopropenone (DPC). The sequence came from a woman aged 50 to 65 with alopecia areata. Some clones in this sample may be carry-over from other donors' samples.

For the CDR3, the DNA is TGTGCCTCAAGCCCCGGGGGCAACTCCTACGAGCAGTACTTC. Translating it yields CASSPGGNSYEQYF. The chain employs TRBV13 and TRBJ2-7; TRBD1 or TRBD2 may be the D gene (6 bases each). In germline, CDR1 is PRHDT, CDR2 FYEKMQ (reference sequence). The CDR3 consists of 14 residues. V lost 11 bases, J lost 0 bases, and 17 bases lay in between.